This T cell receptor (beta chain) was obtained from a study of T cell changes during pregnancy in multiple sclerosis. Sequencing was performed with immunoSEQ multiplex PCR; in TCRdb, only in-frame clones are kept and a portion is missing. This sample has roughly 32,000 clones; 85% to 90% occur once, and the top ten carry roughly 4%. This material consisted of CD8+ T cells from peripheral blood mononuclear cells, taken in the third trimester of pregnancy. The sequence derives from a female donor with multiple sclerosis, enrolled in a pregnancy study.

The DNA of the CDR3 is TGTGCCAGCAGTTTCGGGGATCCGAACACCGGGGAGCTGTTTTTT. The encoded protein is CASSFGDPNTGELFF. The genes are TRBV6-5 and TRBJ2-2, with D perhaps matching TRBD2 (5 bases). V was cut by 4 bases and J by 0 bases, with 9 bases left in between. The CDR3 spans 15 residues. The germline CDR1 and CDR2 sequences are MNHEY and SVGAGI.